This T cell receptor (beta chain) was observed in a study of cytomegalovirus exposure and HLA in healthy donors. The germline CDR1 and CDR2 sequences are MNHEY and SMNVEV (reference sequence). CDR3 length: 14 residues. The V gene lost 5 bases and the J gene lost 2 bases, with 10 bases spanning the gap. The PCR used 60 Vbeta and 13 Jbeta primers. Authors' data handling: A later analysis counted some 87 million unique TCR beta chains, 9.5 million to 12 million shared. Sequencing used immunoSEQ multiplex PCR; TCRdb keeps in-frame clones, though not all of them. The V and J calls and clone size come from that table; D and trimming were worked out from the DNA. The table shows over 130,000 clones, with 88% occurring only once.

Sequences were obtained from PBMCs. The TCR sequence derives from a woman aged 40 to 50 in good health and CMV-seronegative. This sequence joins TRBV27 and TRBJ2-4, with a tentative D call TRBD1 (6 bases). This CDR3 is CASSRQDSKNIQYF. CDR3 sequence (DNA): TGTGCCAGCAGTAGACAGGACTCCAAAAACATTCAGTACTTC.